The table lists the clone carrying this TCR beta chain with a few counts. Authors' methods: How many nucleated cells were present was estimated from reference gene primer amplification. Assay used: immunoSEQ multiplex PCR; TCRdb lists only in-frame clones, some missing. That table gives V, J and clone size, and the DNA gave D and trimming. The profile shows over 300,000 clones, approximately 85% of them singletons. The sample originates from a study of blood T cell repertoires in COVID-19. Study-level background: Some COVID-19 samples were acute and others convalescent; all came from the United States, Italy and Spain. Sources were T cells, B-cell-depleted T cells, or PBMCs; the material itself was cDNA or gDNA.

The CDR3 length is 11 residues. CDR1 and CDR2 (germline): GTSNPN, SVGIG (reference sequence). V gave up 2 bases and J gave up 6 bases, with 7 bases separating them. Sequencing was carried out using peripheral blood. This TCR derives from a human donor in a cohort sampled during active COVID-19. The V call is TRBV30, the J call TRBJ1-2; a weak D match, TRBD1 (5 bases). The DNA of the CDR3 is TGTGCCTGGAGTCCAGGGCATGGCTACACCTTC. Translating gives CAWSPGHGYTF.